The 22 T cell receptor beta chains presented below share a single source sample, sequenced in a study of OX40 agonist ivuxolimab in advanced cancers. The data were produced by immunoSEQ multiplex PCR, yet TCRdb's version contains in-frame clones alone and is incomplete. In the table there are tens of thousands of clones, around 88% of which are singletons. Sequenced material: CD4+ or CD8+ T cells sorted from blood, taken in a trial of the OX40 agonist ivuxolimab. The receptors come from an adult with an advanced solid tumor such as melanoma, head and neck, liver or kidney cancer.

This chain links TRBV29-1 with TRBJ2-5; D may be TRBD1 or TRBD2 (5 bases each). Trimming removed 6 bases at V and 4 bases at J, with 36 bases between. The CDR3 runs 20 residues. Germline V CDR1 and CDR2: SQVTM, ANQGSEA. The CDR3 region is CSVPGTPPGSDPRRRETQYF. Here the CDR3 DNA reads TGCAGCGTGCCCGGGACCCCCCCCGGTTCTGACCCCCGACGGAGAGAGACCCAGTACTTC.

This chain uses TRBV11-2 with TRBJ2-7; 10 nucleotides line up with TRBD1. V trimming: 3 bases; J trimming: 4 bases; junction bases outside the gene matches: 6. This CDR3 has 15 residues. Germline V CDR1 and CDR2: SGHAT, FQNNGV. Written as DNA, the CDR3 is TGTGCCAGCAGCTTCATAGGGACAGGGGTTTACGAGCAGTACTTC. This translates into CASSFIGTGVYEQYF.

DNA of the CDR3: TGTGCCAGCAGTTTCACGGGGGGTCCAAATCAGCCCCAGCATTTT. Protein product: CASSFTGGPNQPQHF. This chain joins TRBV27 and TRBJ1-5; the D gene is possibly TRBD1 (5 bases). V gave up 3 bases and J gave up 4 bases, with 13 bases separating them. Germline CDR1 reads MNHEY; CDR2 reads SMNVEV (reference sequence). The CDR3 runs 15 residues.

This sequence joins TRBV19 and TRBJ1-1; 7 bases are a match to TRBD1. The germline CDR1 and CDR2 sequences are LNHDA and SQIVND (reference sequence). The CDR3 is 13 amino acids. J lost 11 bases, V lost 1 base, and 7 bases had no gene match. As DNA, the CDR3 is TGTGCCAGTAGTATAGCGAACAGGGGTTATGCTTTCTTT. It translates to CASSIANRGYAFF.

There are a few counts of this clone. V gene TRBV10-2 combines with J gene TRBJ2-4, with D possibly matching TRBD2 (6 bases). V lost 4 bases and J 8 bases, leaving 12 bases between the germline ends. Germline V gene data show CDR1 as WSHSY and CDR2 as SAAADI. The CDR3 is 13 residues long. The CDR3 bases are TGCGCCAGCAGTGGGGGGGTTCGGGACATTCAGTACTTC. As protein: CASSGGVRDIQYF.

The table lists this clone with a count of one. The rearrangement uses TRBV18 and TRBJ2-3; perhaps TRBD2 as D (6 bases). V dropped 2 bases and J dropped 6 bases, with 24 bases sitting between them. Germline V lookup: CDR1 KGHSH, CDR2 LQKENI. The CDR3 runs to 18 residues. CDR3 amino acids: CASSPRAPGTPPWDTQYF. CDR3 bases: TGTGCCAGCTCACCAAGAGCTCCCGGGACTCCCCCGTGGGATACGCAGTATTTT.

This chain joins TRBV19 and TRBJ2-7; the D gene could be TRBD1 or TRBD2 (5 bases each). This CDR3 spans 14 amino acids. Trimming removed 3 bases at V and 4 bases at J, with 13 bases between. CDR1 and CDR2 (germline): LNHDA, SQIVND (reference sequence). The CDR3 DNA reads TGTGCCAGTAGTATCTCAAGGGACGCGTACGAGCAGTACTTC. This codes for CASSISRDAYEQYF.

The chain couples TRBV5-1 to TRBJ1-1; D gene uncertain. Trimming shortened V by 1 base and J by 7 bases, and 14 bases separated the two germline ends. Germline loops: CDR1 SGHRS, CDR2 YFSETQ. This CDR3 is 14 amino acids long. Written as DNA, the CDR3 is TGCGCCAGCAGCTTGCTTGCGACGGGCGTTGAAGCTTTCTTT. Translation gives CASSLLATGVEAFF.

Here the CDR3 reads CSVEVPGENEKLFF. The CDR3 nucleotides read TGCAGCGTTGAGGTCCCAGGGGAAAACGAAAAACTGTTTTTT. The V and J genes are TRBV29-1 and TRBJ1-4, with D possibly TRBD1 on 6 matching bases. The V and J ends lost 3 bases and 8 bases respectively, with 16 bases between them. This CDR3 contains 14 residues. Germline V lookup: CDR1 SQVTM, CDR2 ANQGSEA. The entire variable domain, with the rest obtained from reference TRBV29-1 and TRBJ1-4, is as follows: SAVISQKPSRDICQRGTSLTIQCQVDSQVTMMFWYRQQPGQSLTLIATANQGSEATYESGFVIDKFPISRPNLTFSTLTVSNMSPEDSSIYLCSVEVPGENEKLFFGSGTQLSVL.

This chain links TRBV10-2 with TRBJ2-7; TRBD1 matches at 11 bases. V lost 4 bases and J lost 6; bases outside the gene matches: 5. Germline V gene sequence: CDR1 WSHSY, CDR2 SAAADI. CDR3 length: 14 residues. DNA for the CDR3: TGCGCCAGCAGTGTAAGGACAGGGGGCAGCGAGCAGTACTTC. This sequence encodes CASSVRTGGSEQYF.

The rearrangement joins TRBV7-6 to TRBJ2-7; a possible D gene is TRBD2 (5 bases). Germline loops: CDR1 SGHVS, CDR2 FNYEAQ. V was cut by 5 bases and J by 5 bases, with 16 bases left in between. This CDR3 comprises 14 residues. CDR3 amino acids: CASSPATSFHEQYF. The DNA for the CDR3 is TGTGCCAGCAGCCCAGCTACTAGTTTCCACGAGCAGTACTTC.

The rearrangement uses TRBV5-6 and TRBJ2-1; D not certain. With 0 bases removed from V and 15 bases from J, the gap between germline ends came to 13 bases. CDR3 length: 12 residues. The germline V gene encodes CDR1 SGHDT and CDR2 YYEEEE. The CDR3: CASSLGPVVPFF. CDR3 coding DNA: TGTGCCAGCAGCTTGGGCCCGGTAGTGCCGTTCTTC.

The chain uses TRBV6-4 and TRBJ2-1; D might be TRBD2 (6 bases). Between the trimmed V and J ends, which lost 6 bases and 4 bases, there was a span of 13 bases. Germline-derived CDR1 and CDR2 are MRHNA and SNTAGT. There are 14 residues in the CDR3. CDR3 residues: CASSPGTFYNEQFF. The CDR3 coding sequence is TGTGCCAGCAGCCCGGGGACTTTTTACAATGAGCAGTTCTTC.

Written as DNA, the CDR3 is TGTGCCAGTAGTACAACTAGCGGGGAATACAATGAGCAGTTCTTC. Encoded protein: CASSTTSGEYNEQFF. The V call is TRBV19, the J call TRBJ2-1, with 10 bases aligning to TRBD2. Germline lookup yields CDR1 LNHDA and CDR2 SQIVND (reference sequence). This CDR3 comprises 15 residues. Trimming at V came to 4 bases and at J to 4 bases, leaving 4 bases not matched to a gene.

J is TRBJ2-1 and V is TRBV27; TRBD1 aligns across 7 bases. The V and J ends lost 5 bases and 0 bases, in that order; junction bases with no gene match: 10. The CDR3 spans 17 residues. CDR1 is MNHEY, CDR2 SMNVEV, per germline (reference sequence). The CDR3 DNA reads TGTGCCAGCAGTCCCGGGACAGCCTCTCTCTCCTACAATGAGCAGTTCTTC. Amino acid sequence: CASSPGTASLSYNEQFF.

The chain couples TRBV30 to TRBJ2-7; D is ambiguous. Germline values: CDR1 GTSNPN, CDR2 SVGIG (reference sequence). V shed 0 bases and J shed 5 bases, with 8 bases lying between them. The CDR3 is made up of 12 amino acids. As DNA, the CDR3 is TGTGCCTGGAGTGTAAACTTAGACGAGCAGTACTTC. This translates into CAWSVNLDEQYF.

The V gene is TRBV5-1, the J gene TRBJ2-3, with 8 bases matching TRBD2. This CDR3 is 17 amino acids long. The germline CDR1 and CDR2 sequences are SGHRS and YFSETQ. V trimming: 0 bases; J trimming: 0 bases; junction bases outside the gene matches: 6. CDR3 nucleotides: TGCGCCAGCAGCTTGGAAGCGGGGGCCTCTAGCACAGATACGCAGTATTTT. It codes for CASSLEAGASSTDTQYF. Complete variable domain (other parts from reference TRBV5-1 and TRBJ2-3): KAGVTQTPRYLIKTRGQQVTLSCSPISGHRSVSWYQQTPGQGLQFLFEYFSETQRNKGNFPGRFSGRQFSNSRSEMNVSTLELGDSALYLCASSLEAGASSTDTQYFGPGTRLTVL.

This clone was observed once. This chain uses TRBV28 with TRBJ2-1, with TRBD1 matching 8 bases. V shed 1 base and J 7 bases; nucleotides not matched to a gene: 18. Germline CDR1 MDHEN, CDR2 SYDVKM. The CDR3 has 19 amino acids. CDR3 bases: TGTGCCAGCAGTTTATCTTCCCGTCGATGGGACAGGCCCAAAAATGAGCAGTTCTTC. This gives the protein CASSLSSRRWDRPKNEQFF.

With respect to this clone: The same CDR3 also results from other DNA sequences found in this sample. The CDR3 spells CASSFHPYEQYF. In DNA form, the CDR3 reads TGTGCCAGCAGCTTTCACCCCTACGAGCAGTACTTC. This chain joins TRBV7-9 and TRBJ2-7; no clear D. V dropped 3 bases and J dropped 2 bases, with 5 bases sitting between them. Germline-derived CDR1 and CDR2 are SEHNR and FQNEAQ (reference sequence). This CDR3 spans 12 amino acids. The full variable domain, in which reference TRBV7-9 and TRBJ2-7 provide the parts outside the CDR3, is DTGVSQNPRHKITKRGQNVTFRCDPISEHNRLYWYRQTLGQGPEFLTYFQNEAQLEKSRLLSDRFSAERPKGSFSTLEIQRTEQGDSAMYLCASSFHPYEQYFGPGTRLTVT.

The V and J genes are TRBV25-1 and TRBJ2-7; D may be TRBD1 or TRBD2 (5 bases each). The CDR3 sequence is 18 residues long. V was cut by 2 bases and J by 3 bases, with 23 bases left in between. Germline CDR1 MGHDK, CDR2 SYGVNS. The CDR3 here is CASSETSGVVRGLYEQYF. The CDR3 coding sequence is TGTGCCAGCAGTGAAACCTCCGGAGTCGTGAGGGGCCTCTACGAGCAGTACTTC.

This chain links TRBV7-9 with TRBJ2-5, with unresolved D. Germline assignment: CDR1 SEHNR and CDR2 FQNEAQ (reference sequence). The CDR3 is 13 amino acids. Between the trimmed V and J ends, which lost 3 bases and 1 base, there was a span of 6 bases. The CDR3 coding sequence is TGTGCCAGCAGCTTTCGGGTCCAAGAGACCCAGTACTTC. It encodes CASSFRVQETQYF.

In this sample, this clone turned up once. The chain couples TRBV7-3 to TRBJ2-2; D not resolved. CDR1 SGHTA and CDR2 FQGTGA come from the germline V gene. The CDR3 consists of 14 residues. V was shortened by 3 bases and J by 4 bases, with 9 bases between the two germline ends. CDR3 protein: CASSFRPGTGELFF. The CDR3, as DNA: TGTGCCAGCAGCTTCCGGCCCGGCACCGGGGAGCTGTTTTTT.